This T cell receptor (beta chain) was observed in a study of cytomegalovirus exposure and HLA in healthy donors (dated by TCRdb to between 2016 and 2019). Turning to the overall study: An earlier analysis of 587 of the donors reported roughly 270 Gb of sequence data and 100 million to 130 million unique TCR beta sequences from some 180 million T cells. Roughly 320 gigabases of sequencing data and around 80 million unique TCR sequences made up an early release that covered approximately 700 HLA-typed donors. Among the roughly 390 genotyped donors, under 90% belonged to the genetic ancestry cluster associated with self-reported Caucasian donors. The aim of the study was to test whether cataloging public T cell receptors could identify signatures of past pathogen exposure. The study profiled the T cell repertoires of 666 subjects by immunosequencing and related them to cytomegalovirus serostatus. Along with the approximately 650-subject first cohort, a separate validation cohort of over a hundred different subjects was used. To predict cytomegalovirus infection status, the study brought together high-throughput TCR immunosequencing, statistical association of individual TCRs with disease status, and machine learning. In a later analysis, previously published TCR beta repertoires from hundreds of donors were re-analyzed and high-resolution HLA genotyping was added so that TCR occurrence patterns could be studied. Rather than drawing on any new phenotypic data, the later analysis identified candidate immune exposures from TCR beta sequences and the way those sequences occurred across donors. To decide whether each TCR beta V gene segment behaved as functional or pseudogenic, an earlier analysis of some 570 of the donors relied on high-throughput TCR beta sequencing. Donor age, sex, ethnicity and CMV serostatus were compiled together with the repertoire data. A later genetic analysis used genome-wide SNP genotypes for about 60% of the 666 donors, treating that subset as a discovery cohort. All discovery cohort repertoires had been generated using a single sequencing platform. Class I and class II HLA loci were covered by the typing at four-digit resolution. The number of typed donors differed by locus: roughly 620-630 for A, B, C, DRB1 and DQB1; approximately 530 for DQA1; some 590 for DPA1; and roughly 490 for DPB1. Four to six DR-DQ haplotypes were handled as single units for association and clustering, since linkage in the cohort was strong. Among around 400 genotyped donors of the cohort, an average of around 250,000 unique TCR beta nucleotide sequences was sequenced per donor, of which 15% to 20% were non-productive. Results the study describes overall, beyond this receptor: Because some donors lacked HLA typing at each locus, the association tests relied only on the typed subset. This cohort had only TCR beta chains sequenced, and the lack of alpha or paired-chain data limited which features could be detected. Assigning TCR associations to individual alleles was difficult when HLA alleles, especially DR and DQ, strongly co-occurred. A later analysis found that HLA-associated TCR beta chains were more clonally expanded and had lower generation probabilities than equally common non-associated chains. Cytomegalovirus status was reported to be diagnosed by the classifier with high specificity and sensitivity in both the original and validation cohorts. According to a later analysis, most CMV-associated TCR beta chains appeared to be HLA-restricted, and the HLA associations seemed to be driven largely by CMV exposure. V-gene and J-gene trimming of TCR beta chains was associated with a missense DCLRE1C variant in a later genetic analysis, and the association was replicated in an independent cohort. A later analysis associated around 16,000 TCR beta sequences with specific HLA alleles at a false discovery rate of 0.05. An earlier analysis of approximately 570 of the donors showed that most TCR beta V segments appeared in productive rearrangements either about 90% or about 30% of the time, which broadly matched IMGT annotations. Sequencing depth was assumed to be roughly uniform across donors in the presence/absence analyses, though that assumption may not hold. The study listed 150 to 200 TCR beta chains as associated with cytomegalovirus. Because counts were too low, about 17 rarely observed V segments, including chromosome 9 orphons, were excluded from the earlier analysis of some 540 of the donors. Three of the identified cytomegalovirus-associated TCR beta chains were confirmed in vitro to be specific for cytomegalovirus antigens. While some public TCRs were present in many individuals, most TCR sequences turned up only very rarely across donors. A further reported finding was that TCR beta sequences accurately predicted the HLA-A and HLA-B alleles for most subjects in the first cohort. Immune exposure information for the cohort was limited to CMV serostatus. A later analysis found that TCR association rates varied across HLA loci, with DRB1 alleles showing the most associated TCRs and HLA-C alleles the fewest. Some IMGT-functional V segments, including TRBV6-2 and TRBV6-3, could not be told apart with the 87-base-pair reads, so those segments were excluded. A cluster of highly shared sequence variants was judged likely to be a technical artifact of the sequencing pipeline. According to the authors, the approach could potentially be generalized to other disease states and immunological phenotypes. Correlated functional status among segregating V segments might be attributable to linkage disequilibrium, but an unknown experimental factor could not be ruled out. A later genetic analysis reported fewer N-insertions in productive TCRs among donors in an Asian-associated ancestry cluster than the roughly 700-donor mean. According to a later analysis, parvovirus B19, influenza, CMV and Epstein-Barr virus appeared linked to several top co-occurrence clusters.

Libraries were constructed by the immunoSEQ multiplex PCR assay. For the multiplex PCR, a mixture combining 60 forward primers for TCR Vbeta segments and 13 reverse primers for TCR Jbeta segments was used. Amplification of the CDR3 region of rearranged TCR beta genes was performed with a multiplex PCR assay on genomic DNA. The amplified TCR beta libraries were sequenced on the Illumina HiSeq System as 87-base-pair reads. Under the source paper's analysis protocol: A later analysis tallied about 77 million unique TCR beta chains across the 700 or so repertoires, and approximately 11 million of those chains were shared by two or more donors. Raw reads were error-corrected and collapsed into unique sequences with a nearest-neighbor algorithm that merged closely related sequences to remove PCR and sequencing errors. V, D and J gene segments were assigned by aligning CDR3 sequences to IMGT reference sequences. For a sequence to be retained, a match of at least six nucleotides to both a V gene segment and a J gene segment was required. A rearrangement counted as productive if the CDR3 had no stop codons and remained in frame with V and J, and every other rearrangement counted as non-productive. CDR3 was defined according to IMGT convention as the region running from the second conserved V-encoded cysteine to the conserved J-encoded phenylalanine. Sequences without an unambiguous match to a single V gene segment were excluded from the earlier analysis of a few hundred of the donors. In an earlier analysis of some 590 of the donors, a V segment was called functional when productive rearrangements were above 56.7%, and segregating when the standard deviation between donors exceeded 5%. A statistical classification framework was built to diagnose cytomegalovirus status from the catalog of TCR beta chain sequences. In a later analysis, V and J genes were assigned by comparing TCR nucleotide sequences against IMGT/GENE-DB human TR gene sequences. A later analysis assigned CDR3 sequences and most-parsimonious VDJ recombination scenarios with the TCRdist pipeline. In a later analysis, every TCR beta chain was defined by the combination of its CDR3 amino acid sequence and its V-gene family, and reads without a unique V-gene family were dropped. A later analysis removed 550 to 650 highly shared, low-generation-probability nucleotide sequences to deal with suspected cross-contamination and a sequencing artifact. For each public chain, a later analysis derived a clonal expansion index from normalized ranks of inferred template counts within each repertoire. Generation probabilities in a later analysis came from a VDJ recombination model fitted to out-of-frame rearrangements, and those results were checked against IGoR. Hypergeometric tests were used in a later analysis to score TCR-TCR, TCR-HLA and TCR-CMV co-occurrence, with a repertoire-size bias correction applied to the TCR pairs. A later analysis estimated false discovery rates by permuting HLA or CMV assignments 20 times. In a later analysis, co-occurring TCRs were grouped with DBSCAN, and TCRdist sequence similarity was added when clustering was performed within HLA-allele-positive subsets. Co-occurrence clustering excluded repertoires with fewer than 30,000 or more than 120,000 public chains, plus five with anomalous nucleotide sharing. TCRdb obtained this table from immuneACCESS and retained in-frame rearrangements with V and J assigned. These tables miss some clones; where compared with another copy, unresolved V genes account for less than half of the shortfall, and the remainder is unexplained. The DNA was the basis for D and trimming; V, J and clone size are from that table. The sample yields about 78,000 clones; roughly 80% were counted once. Of the sample, 32% falls within the top ten clones.

The cohort was made up of 666 healthy bone marrow donors. Cohort members were all nominally healthy when sampled, although unrecorded immune exposures were likely present. The donor was CMV seropositive and belonged to the group of some 290 seropositive cohort members. A peripheral blood sample was collected from each donor, and TCR beta sequencing was performed on peripheral blood mononuclear cells. Genomic DNA was extracted from the blood cell samples with the Qiagen DNeasy Blood Extraction Kit. On this clone: Its specific antigen is unknown. No qualities accompany the bases; no much larger clone lies one base away.

Deletion took 2 bases off V and 5 bases off J, with a span of 9 bases between the germline ends. CDR1 is given as SGHAT and CDR2 as FQNNGV, both from the germline V gene. From cysteine to phenylalanine, the CDR3 is 14 amino acids long. Only CDR3 DNA remains: 42 bases, in frame from the first base. This TCR was sampled from a man aged 45-60 years in good health and CMV-seropositive. Sequencing input: PBMCs. The chain was built from TRBV11-2 and TRBJ2-2, and possibly TRBD2, on 5 matching bases. The nucleotide sequence reads TGTGCCAGCAGCTTAAACGGGGTTACCGGGGAGCTGTTTTTT. This sequence encodes CASSLNGVTGELFF.